This record concerns one T cell receptor beta chain sequence. This sample was taken from a study of blood T cells in healthy people across ages. The use of a sample-barcoded 5' primer and a J-beta primer mix characterized a second PCR of 7 to 11 cycles. Via MiXCR, TCRdb re-called the 5' RACE reads, giving one row per CDR3 protein. This sample has about 1,600,000 distinct CDR3 sequences, with approximately 42% found just once. CDR3 length: 15 residues. Germline V gene lookup returns CDR1 PRHDT and CDR2 FYEKMQ (reference sequence). Trimming pared 2 bases from V and 8 bases from J, leaving 16 bases between.

The sequencing input was blood. The gene calls are TRBV13 and TRBJ2-4; D is uncertain. The TCR comes from a woman between 18 and 29 years old in good health. As DNA, the CDR3 is TGTGCCAGCAGCTTAACCCGACAAGTAAGGCACATTCAGTACTTC. It is translated as CASSLTRQVRHIQYF.